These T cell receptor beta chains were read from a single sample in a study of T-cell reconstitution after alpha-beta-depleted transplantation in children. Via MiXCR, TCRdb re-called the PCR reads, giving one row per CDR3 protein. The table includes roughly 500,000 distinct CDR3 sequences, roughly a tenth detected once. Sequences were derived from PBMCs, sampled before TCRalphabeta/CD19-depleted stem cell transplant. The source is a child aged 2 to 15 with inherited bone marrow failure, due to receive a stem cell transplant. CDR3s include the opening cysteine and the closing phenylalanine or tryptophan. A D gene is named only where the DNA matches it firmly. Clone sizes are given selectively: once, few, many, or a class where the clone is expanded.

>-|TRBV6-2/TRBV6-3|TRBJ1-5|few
CASSYSRDLNQPQHF
TGTGCCAGCAGTTACTCGAGGGATCTCAATCAGCCCCAGCATTTT
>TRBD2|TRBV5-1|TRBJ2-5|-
CASSPLLPGGGETQYF
TGCGCCAGCAGCCCGCTACTACCGGGAGGAGGAGAGACCCAGTACTTC
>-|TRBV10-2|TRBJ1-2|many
CASSVGVYGYTF
TGCGCCAGCAGTGTCGGGGTGTATGGCTACACCTTC
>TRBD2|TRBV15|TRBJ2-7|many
CATSGASGTSYEQYF
TGTGCCACCAGTGGGGCTAGCGGGACCTCCTACGAGCAGTACTTC
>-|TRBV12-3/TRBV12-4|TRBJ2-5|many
CASTLGLQETQYF
TGTGCCAGCACCTTGGGTCTCCAAGAGACCCAGTACTTC
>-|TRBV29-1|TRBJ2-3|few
CSRGDGTDTQYF
TGCAGTAGGGGGGATGGCACAGATACGCAGTATTTT
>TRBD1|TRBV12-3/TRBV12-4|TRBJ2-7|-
CASSLGTGVTYEQYF
TGTGCCAGCAGTTTGGGGACAGGGGTTACCTACGAGCAGTACTTC
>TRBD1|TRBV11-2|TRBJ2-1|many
CASTNRDRPSYNEQFF
TGTGCCAGCACCAACCGGGACAGACCTTCCTACAATGAGCAGTTCTTC
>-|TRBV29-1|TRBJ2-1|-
CSVAYRVVVAASYNEQFF
TGCAGCGTTGCCTACAGGGTAGTCGTAGCGGCCTCCTACAATGAGCAGTTCTTC
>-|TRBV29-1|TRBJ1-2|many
CSVREGQTNYGYTF
TGCAGCGTTCGAGAGGGACAAACCAACTATGGCTACACCTTC
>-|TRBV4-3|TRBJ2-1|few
CASSPQAHNEQFF
TGCGCCAGCAGCCCACAGGCCCACAATGAGCAGTTCTTC
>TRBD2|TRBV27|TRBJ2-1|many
CASSFSTSGTAEQFF
TGTGCCAGCAGTTTTTCGACTAGCGGGACGGCTGAGCAGTTCTTC
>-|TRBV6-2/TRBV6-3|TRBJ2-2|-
CASTNGWNTGELFF
TGTGCCAGCACCAACGGTTGGAACACCGGGGAGCTGTTTTTT
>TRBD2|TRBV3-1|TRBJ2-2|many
CASSFSGLVVGTGELFF
TGTGCCAGCAGCTTCTCGGGACTAGTCGTGGGCACCGGGGAGCTGTTTTTT
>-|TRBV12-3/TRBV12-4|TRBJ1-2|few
CASALGNYGYTF
TGTGCCAGCGCCCTAGGTAACTATGGCTACACCTTC